This record covers a single T cell receptor beta chain. An end of the junction does not agree with germline; a read error may underlie this. Germline V CDR1 and CDR2: SSHAT, FNYEAQ (reference sequence). The CDR3 extends over 17 amino acids. The data were taken from a study of T cell changes during pregnancy in multiple sclerosis. Here immunoSEQ multiplex PCR was the method, and the copy in TCRdb shows in-frame clones only, minus some. The data hold over 85,000 clones, with approximately 90% observed a single time. Sequencing used peripheral blood, obtained in the second trimester of pregnancy. The chain has TRBV7-7 and TRBJ2-5; 12 positions match TRBD1. This TCR derives from a female donor in good health, enrolled as a control in a pregnancy study. The CDR3 sequence: CASSLDQGQGAGETQYF. CDR3 DNA: TGTGCTAGCAGCTTAGACCAGGGACAGGGGGCCGGAGAGACCCAGTACTTC.